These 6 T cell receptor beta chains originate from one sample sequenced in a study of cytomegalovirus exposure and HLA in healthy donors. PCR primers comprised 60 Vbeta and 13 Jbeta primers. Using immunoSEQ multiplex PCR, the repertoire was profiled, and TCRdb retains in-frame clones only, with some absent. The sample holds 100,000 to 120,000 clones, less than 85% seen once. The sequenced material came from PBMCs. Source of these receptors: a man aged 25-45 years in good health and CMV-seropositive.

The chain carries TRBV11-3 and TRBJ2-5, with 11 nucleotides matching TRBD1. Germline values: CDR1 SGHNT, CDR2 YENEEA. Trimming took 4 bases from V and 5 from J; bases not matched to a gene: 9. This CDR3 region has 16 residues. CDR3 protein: CASSSTGQGALETQYF. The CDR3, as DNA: TGTGCCAGCAGCTCTACCGGACAGGGGGCTTTGGAGACCCAGTACTTC.

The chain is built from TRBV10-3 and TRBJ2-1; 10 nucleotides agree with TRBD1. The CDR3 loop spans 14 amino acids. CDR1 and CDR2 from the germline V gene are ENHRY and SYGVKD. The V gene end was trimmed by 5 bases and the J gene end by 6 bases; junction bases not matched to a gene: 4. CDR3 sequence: CAISNRDRGNEQFF. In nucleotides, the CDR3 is TGTGCCATCAGTAACCGGGACAGGGGCAATGAGCAGTTCTTC.

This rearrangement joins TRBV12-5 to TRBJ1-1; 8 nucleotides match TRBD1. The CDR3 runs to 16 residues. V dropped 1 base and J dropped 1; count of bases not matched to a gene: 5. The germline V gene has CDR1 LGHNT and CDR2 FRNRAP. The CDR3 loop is CASGLGGQGQNTEAFF. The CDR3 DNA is TGTGCTAGTGGTTTGGGCGGACAGGGCCAGAACACTGAAGCTTTCTTT.

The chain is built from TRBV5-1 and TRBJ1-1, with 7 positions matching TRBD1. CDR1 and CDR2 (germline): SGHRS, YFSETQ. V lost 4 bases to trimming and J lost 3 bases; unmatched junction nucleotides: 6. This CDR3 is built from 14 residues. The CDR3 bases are TGCGCCAGCAGCCCACAGGGGCAAGACACTGAAGCTTTCTTT. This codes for CASSPQGQDTEAFF.

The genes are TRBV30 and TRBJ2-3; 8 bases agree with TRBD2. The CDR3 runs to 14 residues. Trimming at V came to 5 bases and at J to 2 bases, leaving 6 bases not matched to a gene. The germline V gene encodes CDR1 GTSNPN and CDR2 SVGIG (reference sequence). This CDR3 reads CAWAPGGVTDTQYF. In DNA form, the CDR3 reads TGTGCCTGGGCTCCCGGGGGGGTCACAGATACGCAGTATTTT.

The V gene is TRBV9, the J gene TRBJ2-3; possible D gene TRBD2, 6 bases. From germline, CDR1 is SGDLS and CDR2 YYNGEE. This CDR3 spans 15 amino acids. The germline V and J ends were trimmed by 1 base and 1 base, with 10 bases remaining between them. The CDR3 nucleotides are TGTGCCAGCAGCGTATCCGGGGGTGGCACAGATACGCAGTATTTT. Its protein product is CASSVSGGGTDTQYF.